Listed below are T cell receptor beta chains from one sample, sequenced in a study of cytomegalovirus exposure and HLA in healthy donors. Sequencing used immunoSEQ multiplex PCR; TCRdb keeps in-frame clones, though not all of them. The sample carries around 180,000 clones, around 80% recorded once. Sequencing was performed on PBMCs. The receptors here all came from a man aged 40-55 years in good health and CMV-seronegative. The CDR3 runs from the conserved cysteine through the conserved F or W. The D gene is left open where the match is weak. Size values are once, few and many counts, or a class for expanded clones, and some rows have none.

few	TRBV5-4	TRBJ2-2	TRBD1	CASSPRTGNTGELFF	TGTGCCAGCAGCCCCCGGACAGGGAACACCGGGGAGCTGTTTTTT
NA	TRBV5-4	TRBJ1-5	TRBD1	CASSWDRVQPQHF	TGTGCCAGCAGCTGGGACAGGGTGCAGCCCCAGCATTTT
NA	TRBV7-2	TRBJ2-7	NA	CASSLGADYEQYF	TGTGCCAGCAGCTTAGGAGCGGACTACGAGCAGTACTTC
NA	TRBV6-1	TRBJ1-4	NA	CASTRQEGNEKLFF	TGTGCCAGCACGAGGCAGGAGGGGAATGAAAAACTGTTTTTT
NA	TRBV7-9	TRBJ2-2	NA	CASSSGSRVAGELFF	TGTGCCAGCAGCTCAGGGTCCCGGGTCGCCGGGGAGCTGTTTTTT
NA	TRBV5-1	TRBJ2-7	NA	CASSSSLSEQYF	TGCGCCAGCAGCTCGTCATTGAGTGAGCAGTACTTC
NA	TRBV5-1	TRBJ2-5	NA	CASSLDSPETQYF	TGCGCCAGCAGCCTAGACTCCCCGGAGACCCAGTACTTC
NA	TRBV6-5	TRBJ1-2	TRBD1	CASSSPRTGNYGYTF	TGTGCCAGCAGTTCCCCTCGGACAGGGAACTATGGCTACACCTTC
NA	TRBV2	TRBJ1-1	NA	CASSPEYTNTEAFF	TGTGCCAGCAGTCCTGAATACACCAACACTGAAGCTTTCTTT
NA	TRBV2	TRBJ2-7	TRBD1	CASRQGRLASYEQYF	TGTGCCAGCAGACAGGGGCGCTTAGCCTCCTACGAGCAGTACTTC
NA	TRBV10-3	TRBJ2-3	TRBD2	CAISESPGLAGGTDTQYF	TGTGCCATCAGTGAGTCCCCTGGACTAGCGGGGGGCACAGATACGCAGTATTTT
NA	TRBV6-5	TRBJ2-1	TRBD2	CASSYGGGAYNEQFF	TGTGCCAGCAGTTACGGCGGGGGGGCCTACAATGAGCAGTTCTTC
NA	TRBV30	TRBJ2-5	TRBD2	CAWSVRGSRETQYF	TGTGCCTGGAGTGTACGCGGGAGTCGGGAGACCCAGTACTTC
NA	TRBV12-1	TRBJ2-3	NA	CASSFRRQAPCGSSTDTQYF	TGTGCCAGCAGCTTTCGGCGGCAGGCCCCTTGCGGGAGTAGCACAGATACGCAGTATTTT
once	TRBV5-5	TRBJ2-1	NA	CASSFQGGTYNEQFF	TGTGCCAGCAGCTTTCAAGGGGGAACCTACAATGAGCAGTTCTTC
NA	TRBV9	TRBJ2-7	TRBD1	CASSVEGAGVPYEQYF	TGTGCCAGCAGCGTCGAGGGGGCAGGGGTTCCCTACGAGCAGTACTTC
NA	TRBV7-2	TRBJ1-2	NA	CASSRGGGEDYGYTF	TGTGCCAGCAGCCGGGGTGGAGGGGAGGACTATGGCTACACCTTC
NA	TRBV21-1	TRBJ1-4	NA	CASSPPRRGEKLFF	TGTGCCAGCAGCCCCCCTCGTCGGGGTGAAAAACTGTTTTTT
NA	TRBV5-4	TRBJ1-1	NA	CASTYGTANTEAFF	TGTGCCAGCACATACGGGACTGCGAACACTGAAGCTTTCTTT
NA	TRBV4-3	TRBJ1-6	TRBD1	CASSQRTGESPLHF	TGCGCCAGCAGCCAAAGAACAGGGGAATCACCCCTCCACTTT
NA	TRBV7-8	TRBJ1-5	TRBD1	CASSLGGGQVNQPQHF	TGTGCCAGCAGCTTGGGTGGGGGACAGGTCAATCAGCCCCAGCATTTT
NA	TRBV9	TRBJ2-4	NA	CASSVGGDLAKNIQYF	TGTGCCAGCAGCGTAGGGGGGGACCTGGCCAAAAACATTCAGTACTTC
few	TRBV7-3	TRBJ2-3	TRBD1	CASSLRRQGAGRATTDTQYF	TGTGCCAGCAGCTTAAGGAGACAGGGGGCAGGGCGGGCGACCACAGATACGCAGTATTTT
NA	TRBV27	TRBJ2-7	TRBD1	CASSLTQGAYEQYF	TGTGCCAGCAGTTTAACACAGGGGGCCTACGAGCAGTACTTC
NA	TRBV6-5	TRBJ2-7	NA	CASSYGVWYEQYF	TGTGCCAGCAGTTACGGAGTATGGTACGAGCAGTACTTC
NA	TRBV9	TRBJ1-1	NA	CASSVVSGTEAFF	TGTGCCAGCAGCGTAGTGAGCGGAACTGAAGCTTTCTTT
NA	TRBV6-5	TRBJ1-2	NA	CASTYDRTNYGYTF	TGTGCCAGCACCTATGACAGGACTAACTATGGCTACACCTTC
NA	TRBV6-1	TRBJ2-7	TRBD1	CASSEWAGGEYF	TGTGCCAGCAGTGAATGGGCAGGGGGCGAGTACTTC
NA	TRBV4-1	TRBJ2-7	TRBD2	CASSQVGRGGSYEQYF	TGCGCCAGCAGCCAAGTCGGGCGGGGGGGTTCCTACGAGCAGTACTTC